A single sample gave rise to the 24 T cell receptor beta chains below, sequenced in a study of blood T cells in healthy people across ages. For the second PCR, which ran for roughly 7 to 11 cycles, a sample-barcoded 5' primer and a J-beta primer mix were used. TCRdb passed the 5' RACE reads through MiXCR, listing each CDR3 protein once. Among roughly 1 million distinct CDR3 sequences, 25% were seen once, and the ten largest hold around 0.75%. The data were also submitted as part of a second study, on T cells of mothers and their children.

The material sequenced was blood. Receptors originate from a girl aged 2 to 10 in good health.

The rearrangement uses TRBV7-2 and TRBJ2-2; tentatively, D is TRBD2 (5 bases). This CDR3 has 15 amino acids. From germline, CDR1 is SGHTA and CDR2 FQGNSA. V lost 3 bases to trimming and J lost 1 base, with 9 bases between them. For the CDR3, the DNA is TGTGCCAGCAGCTTTTGGAGGATGAACACCGGGGAGCTGTTTTTT. It encodes CASSFWRMNTGELFF.

The chain carries TRBV4-1 and TRBJ1-5; no clear D gene. Trimming removed 6 bases at V and 6 bases at J, with 12 bases between. The germline V gene has CDR1 MGHRA and CDR2 YSYEKL. The CDR3 spans 13 residues. CDR3 sequence: CASSGRLGQPQHF. The CDR3 DNA sequence: TGCGCCAGCAGTGGCAGGCTGGGTCAGCCCCAGCATTTT.

The V and J genes are TRBV7-2 and TRBJ2-5; TRBD1 is a possible D gene (8 bases). The J call may be faulty, since TRBJ2-1 better matches the DNA end. CDR1 is SGHTA, CDR2 FQGNSA, per germline. The CDR3 is made up of 18 amino acids. As DNA, the CDR3 is TGTGCCAGCAGCTTAGGGGGCAGGGGGCTCTCCGGCGGGAGAGAGCAGTTCTTC. Protein sequence: CASSLGGRGLSGGREQFF.

The chain carries TRBV6-2 or TRBV6-3 and TRBJ2-7; 8 bases match TRBD1. The CDR3 has 13 amino acids. V lost 10 bases to trimming and J lost 3 bases; unmatched junction nucleotides: 8. Germline CDR1 MNHEY, CDR2 SVGEGT. The CDR3 DNA follows: TGTGCCATCGAGGACAGGGTTGGCTACGAGCAGTACTTC. Protein: CAIEDRVGYEQYF.

The chain carries TRBV7-2 and TRBJ2-5; the match to TRBD2 covers 15 bases. The last part of the DNA fits TRBJ2-7 better; the J call may be wrong. Germline V gene sequence: CDR1 SGHTA, CDR2 FQGNSA. This CDR3 comprises 16 residues. CDR3: CASSRGLAGGPYEQYF. Written as DNA, the CDR3 is TGTGCCAGCAGCCGGGGACTAGCGGGAGGTCCCTACGAGCAGTACTTC.

V and J are TRBV11-1 and TRBJ1-4, with 7 positions matching TRBD1. The length of the CDR3 is 16 residues. CDR1 and CDR2 (germline): SGHAT, FQDESV (reference sequence). J gave up 4 bases and V 6 bases, and 11 bases lay outside the gene matches. The CDR3 sequence: CASRNGTVGDNEKLFF. CDR3 DNA sequence: TGTGCCAGCAGAAACGGGACAGTCGGGGATAATGAAAAACTGTTTTTT.

The chain is built from TRBV7-2 and TRBJ1-4; the match to TRBD1 covers 11 bases. The V segment lost 5 bases and the J segment 8 bases; nucleotides outside the gene matches: 4. The V gene's germline CDR1 is SGHTA and CDR2 FQGNSA. CDR3 length equals 14 residues. CDR3 region: CASSQDRGREKLFF. The CDR3 DNA reads TGTGCCAGCAGCCAGGACAGGGGGCGAGAAAAACTGTTTTTT.

This rearrangement joins TRBV6-1 to TRBJ2-5; possibly TRBD2 for D (5 bases). CDR1 is MNHNS and CDR2 is SASEGT in the germline V gene. The length of the CDR3 is 14 residues. Trimming pared 2 bases from V and 7 bases from J, leaving 14 bases between. The DNA of the CDR3 is TGTGCCAGCAGTGAATACACGGGCCGGGGGACCCAGTACTTC. This translates into CASSEYTGRGTQYF.

This chain joins TRBV5-1 and TRBJ2-5; D is possibly TRBD1 (6 bases). The J call is in doubt because the DNA end fits TRBJ2-7 better. Germline V gene lookup returns CDR1 SGHRS and CDR2 YFSETQ. The CDR3 is 16 amino acids. CDR3 sequence: CASRPGVGQPSYEQYF. In DNA, the CDR3 is TGCGCCAGCCGGCCCGGGGTCGGACAGCCTTCCTACGAGCAGTACTTC.

This clonotype was picked up a small number of times. The rearrangement joins TRBV4-3 to TRBJ2-1; 10 bases are a match to TRBD2. The CDR3 extends over 16 amino acids. Germline V lookup: CDR1 LGHNA, CDR2 YSLEER. V gave up 1 base and J gave up 8 bases; unmatched junction bases: 8. The CDR3 nucleotides are TGCGCCAGCAGCCAAGTCAAGCGGGGGGGGCCCGATGAGCAGTTCTTC. Its protein is CASSQVKRGGPDEQFF.

This chain links TRBV25-1 with TRBJ1-2; D is unresolved. The length of the CDR3 is 15 residues. Per germline, CDR1 MGHDK and CDR2 SYGVNS. Trimming removed 4 bases from V and 4 bases from J, with 16 bases in between. The CDR3 protein is CASSGHVRDPYGYTF. The CDR3 DNA reads TGTGCCAGCAGTGGACATGTCCGGGATCCCTATGGCTACACCTTC.

This clonotype was seen a handful of times. The chain carries TRBV4-1 and TRBJ2-1; 9 bases fit TRBD2. Germline CDR1 MGHRA, CDR2 YSYEKL. V shed 3 bases and J 0 bases; nucleotides not matched to a gene: 6. The CDR3 length is 17 residues. CDR3: CASSHPTSGDSYNEQFF. CDR3 coding DNA: TGCGCCAGCAGCCACCCGACTAGCGGAGACTCCTACAATGAGCAGTTCTTC.

V usage is TRBV6-1 and J usage is TRBJ2-7; D is unresolved. Looked up from germline, CDR1 is MNHNS and CDR2 is SASEGT. The CDR3 is made up of 14 amino acids. Trimming pared 1 base from V and 3 bases from J, leaving 10 bases between. This chain's CDR3 is CASSEDRNFYEQYF. The CDR3 DNA reads as TGTGCCAGCAGTGAAGATAGGAATTTCTACGAGCAGTACTTC.

The chain links TRBV12-3 or TRBV12-4 to TRBJ1-2, with a weak D call TRBD1 (6 bases). The germline V and J ends were trimmed by 7 bases and 1 base, with 13 bases remaining between them. The CDR3 length is 14 residues. The CDR3 region has the DNA TGTGCCAGCACAGGGGAGGAGCTTAACTATGGCTACACCTTC. Its translation is CASTGEELNYGYTF.

CDR3 in amino acids: CASSLSGGALEQYF. CDR3 sequence (DNA): TGTGCCAGCAGTTTAAGCGGGGGGGCGCTCGAGCAGTACTTC. V gene TRBV12-3 or TRBV12-4 combines with J gene TRBJ2-7; 10 bases line up with TRBD2. The CDR3 length is 14 residues. The ends lost 2 bases at V and 6 bases at J; junction bases unmatched: 4.

The rearrangement links TRBV7-3 to TRBJ2-6; D remains unclear. The germline V and J ends were trimmed by 5 bases and 4 bases, with 6 bases remaining between them. The CDR3 contains 13 residues. CDR1 SGHTA and CDR2 FQGTGA come from the germline V gene. CDR3 sequence: CASSVIGANVLTF. The CDR3 DNA sequence: TGTGCCAGCAGCGTTATAGGGGCCAACGTCCTGACTTTC.

V usage is TRBV29-1 and J usage is TRBJ2-5; TRBD1 agrees at 7 bases. This CDR3 has 13 amino acids. CDR1 is SQVTM and CDR2 is ANQGSEA in the germline V gene. The ends lost 7 bases at V and 0 bases at J; junction bases unmatched: 5. The CDR3 region is CSGRQGNQETQYF. Written as DNA, the CDR3 is TGCAGCGGTCGACAGGGAAACCAAGAGACCCAGTACTTC. The variable domain in full, with the rest retrieved from reference TRBV29-1 and TRBJ2-5, is SAVISQKPSRDICQRGTSLTIQCQVDSQVTMMFWYRQQPGQSLTLIATANQGSEATYESGFVIDKFPISRPNLTFSTLTVSNMSPEDSSIYLCSGRQGNQETQYFGPGTRLLVL.

This clonotype showed up just a few times. At one boundary the junction diverges from the germline segment, which might be a read error. The V gene is TRBV20-1, the J gene TRBJ2-3; D is possibly TRBD1 (5 bases). The germline V gene encodes CDR1 DFQATT and CDR2 SNEGSKA (reference sequence). The CDR3 spans 13 residues. CDR3 DNA: TGCAGTGCCTCGACAGTGACAGAAGAGACCCAGTACTTT. It encodes CSASTVTEETQYF.

This clonotype was counted only a few times. The V gene is TRBV7-8, the J gene TRBJ2-1, with D possibly being TRBD1 (7 bases). This CDR3 comprises 15 residues. V shed 0 bases and J shed 7 bases, with 13 bases lying between them. Germline V gives CDR1 SGHVS, CDR2 FQNEAQ. CDR3 DNA: TGTGCCAGCAGCTTAGCAAGGAGGGGGCGTAATGAGCAGTTCTTC. It translates to CASSLARRGRNEQFF.

Of note for this clonotype: Relative to the germline gene, one junction end is altered; a read error may explain this. The CDR3 loop reads CSASLAGASETQHF. As DNA, the CDR3 is TGCAGTGCTAGCCTAGCGGGGGCCTCAGAGACCCAGCACTTC. The chain employs TRBV20-1 and TRBJ2-5; 10 nucleotides match TRBD2. Germline loops: CDR1 DFQATT, CDR2 SNEGSKA (reference sequence). The CDR3 has 14 residues.

There are a few counts of this clonotype. The chain is built from TRBV12-3 or TRBV12-4 and TRBJ2-5; 11 nucleotides match TRBD2. The J call could be wrong; TRBJ2-7 is a better fit for the DNA end. The CDR3 spans 14 residues. The CDR3 protein is CASTTGTSGYEQYF. The CDR3 DNA reads TGTGCCAGCACCACCGGGACTAGCGGATACGAGCAGTACTTC.

The table lists this clonotype with a few counts. One junction end does not reproduce the germline sequence, and a read error may be involved. V gene TRBV9 combines with J gene TRBJ1-4; D gene ambiguous. Germline V lookup: CDR1 SGDLS, CDR2 YYNGEE. This CDR3 is 15 amino acids long. In nucleotides, the CDR3 is TGTGCCAGCTCAGTTTCCAGGAGTGCTAACGAAAAACTGTTTTTT. Translating it yields CASSVSRSANEKLFF.

The V gene is TRBV4-2, the J gene TRBJ2-2; 8 bases fit TRBD1. The length of the CDR3 is 12 residues. Per germline, CDR1 LGHNA and CDR2 YNFKEQ. With V trimmed by 6 bases and J by 6 bases, 0 bases remained unmatched. The CDR3 protein is CASRTGAGELFF. The CDR3, as DNA: TGTGCCAGCAGGACAGGGGCCGGGGAGCTGTTTTTT.

This clonotype was seen a handful of times. The rearrangement links TRBV7-9 to TRBJ2-1, with TRBD1 matching 9 bases. The V gene end was trimmed by 5 bases and the J gene end by 8 bases; junction bases not matched to a gene: 13. Germline loops: CDR1 SEHNR, CDR2 FQNEAQ (reference sequence). The CDR3 has 16 amino acids. Here the CDR3 DNA reads TGTGCCAGCAGCACCCTGACAGGGGGTTTACGGGATGAGCAGTTCTTC. Its translation: CASSTLTGGLRDEQFF. Full variable domain (remainder filled in from reference TRBV7-9 and TRBJ2-1): DTGVSQNPRHKITKRGQNVTFRCDPISEHNRLYWYRQTLGQGPEFLTYFQNEAQLEKSRLLSDRFSAERPKGSFSTLEIQRTEQGDSAMYLCASSTLTGGLRDEQFFGPGTRLTVL.